This T cell receptor beta chain was documented in a study of T cells after yellow fever vaccination. In germline, CDR1 is MGHDK, CDR2 SYGVNS. Trimming cost V 4 bases and J 4 bases; bases outside gene matches: 6. The CDR3 sequence is 15 residues long. TCRdb analysed the 5' RACE reads with MiXCR anew, one entry per CDR3 protein. There are more than 350,000 distinct CDR3 sequences in the sample; 11% occur only once, and around 18% lies in the top ten. The sample consisted of PBMCs, taken on the day of the first yellow fever vaccination. V and J are TRBV25-1 and TRBJ2-3; 9 nucleotides agree with TRBD2. This receptor was taken from a man aged 18 to 35 who received the YFV17D yellow fever vaccine. Written as DNA, the CDR3 is TGTGCCAGCAGTGCCAATAGCGGGGGATCAGATACGCAGTATTTT. Protein product: CASSANSGGSDTQYF. Using reference TRBV25-1 and TRBJ2-3 for the parts outside the CDR3, the full variable domain is EADIYQTPRYLVIGTGKKITLECSQTMGHDKMYWYQQDPGMELHLIHYSYGVNSTEKGDLSSESTVSRIRTEHFPLTLESARPSHTSQYLCASSANSGGSDTQYFGPGTRLTVL.